The present T cell receptor (beta chain) was sequenced within a study of identical twins (TCRdb year 2016). Describing the broader study: TCR alpha and beta repertoires from monozygotic twins, unrelated adults of various ages and cord blood were deep-sequenced to test whether fetal clonotypes persist. To rule out contamination, the twin experiments were replicated at different times with different library preparation protocols.

Study-wide findings and limitations: The excess sharing between twins in beta out-of-frame sequences was weaker because fewer shared sequences reduced the signal-to-noise ratio. Because the same donors could not be followed over many years, the conclusions relied on cross-sectional statistical analysis. Invariant T cells such as MAIT and iNKT could partly confound zero-insertion analyses, though diverse VJ usage argued against this for most clonotypes. In monozygotic twins, recombination models systematically underestimated out-of-frame TCR alpha sharing, but the models matched the sharing seen between unrelated individuals. Compared with coincidental sharing between unrelated individuals, an excess of low generation-probability sequences was observed among out-of-frame TCR alpha sequences shared between twins. Abundant cord blood beta clonotypes carried fewer insertions; young adult naive repertoires showed a weaker similar trend, while memory repertoires showed none.

Every donor was a healthy Caucasian. Three pairs of female monozygotic twins, all aged about 18 to 30 years, made up the twin cohort. RNA for TCR libraries was isolated from peripheral blood mononuclear cells. Trimmed from V: 3 bases; trimmed from J: 6 bases; junction bases lacking a gene match: 4. The germline V gene supplies CDR1 MDHEN and CDR2 SYDVKM. Including the terminal cysteine and phenylalanine, the CDR3 comprises 15 residues. Solely the CDR3 DNA is kept, with 45 bases framed from the first base. On this clonotype itself: Its antigen is unknown. Base qualities are not recorded, but no much larger clone differs from it by a single base.

Receptor amplification or capture employed 5' RACE. The sample was run on an Illumina HiSeq 2000. A universal primer binding site was introduced by template switching, and a unique molecular identifier was present in the final cDNA, enabling accurate counting of TCR cDNA molecules. First-strand cDNA for TCR alpha and beta chains was synthesized from specific primers in the conserved constant-segment region. To control for contamination, each cDNA library was double barcoded with a SMART-Mk sample barcode plus Illumina barcodes. TruSeq adapter sequences along with Illumina sample barcodes were introduced in two successive PCR steps. The Illumina HiSeq platform was used with custom primers to sequence TCR alpha and beta cDNA libraries. The published analysis was carried out like this. MiGEC was used to process raw reads and extract unique molecular identifiers, and MiXCR was used to find CDR3 positions. Recombination models were inferred per individual with the repgenHMM and IGoR tools using an EM algorithm. The analysis of shared clonotypes was done with the tcR package in R, with sharing normalized by the product of cloneset sizes. To study raw recombination without the effects of thymic and clonal selection, out-of-frame nonproductive sequences were analyzed. TCRdb trimmed public reads at Q25 via fastp, called clones via MiXCR and kept in-frame beta chains. Entries are consolidated by CDR3 protein sequence, retaining the most common genes and DNA. TCRdb, not the original authors, processed these V and J calls. The sample table lists 700,000 to 950,000 distinct CDR3 sequences, about 12% of them with a count of one. The ten largest account for under 2% of the sample.

The same sample was also studied in work on yellow fever vaccine responses in identical twins. The second study, in turn, reports: According to the authors, the vaccine-induced T cell response in identical twins seemed to be partly convergent and partly specific to each individual. The study precisely tracked vaccine-responding T cell clones in identical twins.

Specimen: PBMCs. The clonotype was recovered from a woman aged 18 to 35 in good health. The V gene is TRBV28 and the J gene is TRBJ2-7, with 14 central nucleotides matching TRBD2. The CDR3 protein is CASSFYGLAGGEQYF. In nucleotide form, the sequence is TGTGCCAGCAGTTTCTACGGACTAGCGGGAGGCGAGCAGTACTTC.